What follows are 3 T cell receptor beta chains derived from one specimen sequenced in a study of human T cells and chemical hapten exposure. TCRdb re-called the RACE reads with MiXCR, one entry per CDR3 protein. The table shows 350,000 to 450,000 distinct CDR3 sequences, with roughly 5.3% occurring only once. Time point specified: pre-sensitization, week 0. Treatment defined: therapeutic diphenylcyclopropenone sensitization with weekly scalp DPC. The sequencing used whole blood, collected in connection with sensitization to the hapten diphenylcyclopropenone (DPC). The receptors originated from a woman aged 45-65 years with alopecia areata. Some clones in this sample may be carry-over from other donors' samples.

This clonotype was found a few times. The chain has TRBV5-4 and TRBJ1-1; 10 nucleotides align to TRBD1. Germline-derived CDR1 and CDR2 are SGHNT and YYREEE (reference sequence). This CDR3 comprises 15 residues. Trimming at V came to 3 bases and at J to 4 bases, leaving 6 bases not matched to a gene. CDR3 protein: CASSSRQGAVTEAFF. The DNA of the CDR3 is TGTGCCAGCAGCTCTCGACAGGGGGCTGTCACTGAAGCTTTCTTT.

This clonotype was detected ten times or more. The rearrangement links TRBV25-1 to TRBJ2-7; the D is unclear. The V gene's germline CDR1 is MGHDK and CDR2 SYGVNS. V was trimmed by 4 bases and J by 3 bases, leaving 10 bases between them. The CDR3 extends over 13 amino acids. The CDR3 loop is CASSAPGSYEQYF. Here the CDR3 DNA reads TGTGCCAGCAGTGCCCCGGGCAGCTACGAGCAGTACTTC.

This clonotype was seen repeatedly, ten times or more. The J gene is TRBJ1-1, the V gene TRBV29-1; possible D gene TRBD1, 5 bases. Per the germline V gene, CDR1 is SQVTM and CDR2 is ANQGSEA. The CDR3 loop spans 14 amino acids. Trimming removed 5 bases from V and 0 bases from J, with 13 bases in between. CDR3 residues: CSVSAGSLNTEAFF. DNA for the CDR3: TGCAGCGTTTCTGCAGGGTCACTGAACACTGAAGCTTTCTTT. Together with reference TRBV29-1 and TRBJ1-1, the CDR3 gives the full variable domain: SAVISQKPSRDICQRGTSLTIQCQVDSQVTMMFWYRQQPGQSLTLIATANQGSEATYESGFVIDKFPISRPNLTFSTLTVSNMSPEDSSIYLCSVSAGSLNTEAFFGQGTRLTVV.